These 21 T cell receptor beta chains came from one sample sequenced in a study of control samples from healthy donors and cancer patients (dated by TCRdb to the early 2020s). To prepare the library, the immunoSEQ multiplex PCR assay was applied. TCRdb mirrors the immuneACCESS table, restricted to in-frame sequences. Some clones are absent from its copies; in checked studies, under half trace to an unresolved V gene, and the reason for the others is unknown. This sample lists about 88,000 clones; approximately 95% were detected once. The ten largest clones represent 8% of the sample. Sequencing was carried out using blood. The receptors shown here come from a man between 18 and 35 years old in good health.

The chain employs TRBV12-5 and TRBJ1-6; TRBD1 might be the D (5 bases). This CDR3 spans 14 amino acids. Per the germline V gene, CDR1 is LGHNT and CDR2 is FRNRAP. V lost 1 base to trimming and J lost 8 bases, with 9 bases between them. This CDR3 reads CASGLAGSDSPLHF. The CDR3 coding sequence is TGTGCTAGTGGTTTGGCAGGGTCGGATTCACCCCTCCACTTT. Full variable domain (remainder filled in from reference TRBV12-5 and TRBJ1-6): DARVTQTPRHKVTEMGQEVTMRCQPILGHNTVFWYRQTMMQGLELLAYFRNRAPLDDSGMPKDRFSAEMPDATLATLKIQPSEPRDSAVYFCASGLAGSDSPLHFGNGTRLTVT.

The chain carries TRBV5-1 and TRBJ2-1; D unclear. In germline, CDR1 is SGHRS, CDR2 YFSETQ. Trimming removed 4 bases from V and 3 bases from J, with 23 bases in between. This CDR3 has 18 amino acids. This CDR3 reads CASSPGPGADLGYNEQFF. The DNA for the CDR3 is TGCGCCAGCAGCCCCGGGCCCGGAGCTGACCTGGGCTACAATGAGCAGTTCTTC. The whole variable domain, filled in from reference TRBV5-1 and TRBJ2-1, reads KAGVTQTPRYLIKTRGQQVTLSCSPISGHRSVSWYQQTPGQGLQFLFEYFSETQRNKGNFPGRFSGRQFSNSRSEMNVSTLELGDSALYLCASSPGPGADLGYNEQFFGPGTRLTVL.

Note on this clone: The same CDR3 arises from other DNA sequences in this sample as well. The chain employs TRBV12-3 or TRBV12-4 and TRBJ1-1; the D gene is possibly TRBD1 (5 bases). Trimming removed 6 bases from V and 1 base from J, with 9 bases in between. The CDR3 has 13 amino acids. CDR3 sequence: CASSLTGNTEAFF. The CDR3 nucleotides read TGTGCCAGCAGCCTCACAGGGAACACTGAAGCTTTCTTT.

The chain recombines TRBV19 with TRBJ2-5; D is perhaps TRBD2 (6 bases). Germline V CDR1 and CDR2: LNHDA, SQIVND (reference sequence). Deletions cut 6 bases from V and 5 bases from J, with 16 bases between. This CDR3 is 14 amino acids long. This chain's CDR3 is CASRPFWRAETQYF. Here the CDR3 DNA reads TGTGCCAGTAGGCCTTTTTGGAGGGCGGAGACCCAGTACTTC.

The genes are TRBV6-5 and TRBJ1-2; TRBD1 aligns across 7 bases. Germline CDR1 is MNHEY and CDR2 is SVGAGI. Losses at the gene ends were 7 bases for V and 4 bases for J; bases not matched to a gene: 6. The CDR3 extends over 13 amino acids. The CDR3 protein is CASIHDRVYGYTF. As DNA, the CDR3 is TGTGCCAGCATTCATGACAGGGTCTATGGCTACACCTTC.

This chain joins TRBV12-3 or TRBV12-4 and TRBJ1-5; no definite D call. The CDR3 contains 12 residues. Trimming took off 2 bases at V and 5 bases at J, with 4 bases between the two ends. The CDR3 loop is CASSLLHQPQHF. CDR3 DNA: TGTGCCAGCAGTTTACTCCATCAGCCCCAGCATTTT.

V gene TRBV30 combines with J gene TRBJ1-1; D might be TRBD1 (5 bases). This CDR3 is 15 amino acids long. Trimming removed 2 bases at V and 4 bases at J, with 17 bases between. The germline V gene encodes CDR1 GTSNPN and CDR2 SVGIG (reference sequence). CDR3 region: CAWSPNRFLGTEAFF. In nucleotides, the CDR3 is TGTGCCTGGAGTCCAAACAGGTTTTTGGGCACTGAAGCTTTCTTT.

The chain carries TRBV6-4 and TRBJ1-2; 10 bases are shared with TRBD1. V shed 7 bases and J 6 bases; nucleotides not matched to a gene: 14. CDR1 is MRHNA, CDR2 SNTAGT, per germline. The CDR3 spans 16 residues. The CDR3 coding sequence is TGTGCCAGCACAGATTCCGGGGGACAGGGGTTCCATGGCTACACCTTC. Protein sequence: CASTDSGGQGFHGYTF.

The CDR3 coding sequence is TGCAGCGTGTGGACAGGGGTTGGCTACACCTTC. As protein: CSVWTGVGYTF. V gene TRBV29-1 combines with J gene TRBJ1-2; the match to TRBD1 covers 9 bases. The germline V gene encodes CDR1 SQVTM and CDR2 ANQGSEA. The CDR3 has 11 amino acids. Losses at the gene ends were 6 bases for V and 7 bases for J; bases not matched to a gene: 3.

The V gene is TRBV9, the J gene TRBJ2-2; 7 bases match TRBD2. The germline CDR1 and CDR2 sequences are SGDLS and YYNGEE. This CDR3 has 15 residues. With 4 bases clipped from V and 1 base from J, the junction kept 4 bases outside the gene matches. The CDR3: CASSPVAGNTGELFF. For the CDR3, the DNA is TGTGCCAGCAGCCCGGTAGCGGGGAACACCGGGGAGCTGTTTTTT.

The gene calls are TRBV2 and TRBJ1-1; D call uncertain. Germline V gene lookup returns CDR1 SNHLY and CDR2 FYNNEI. Trimming took off 6 bases at V and 9 bases at J, with 11 bases between the two ends. CDR3 size: 11 residues. CDR3 region: CASSGDVKAFF. The CDR3, as DNA: TGTGCCAGCAGCGGCGACGTGAAAGCTTTCTTT.

The gene calls are TRBV21-1 and TRBJ1-5. TRBV21-1 has pseudogene status. CDR3 length: 15 residues. The CDR3 region has the DNA TGTGCCAGCAGCAAATCGGAGGGTAACGGGCAGCCCCAGCATTTT. Encoded protein: CASSKSEGNGQPQHF.

This rearrangement joins TRBV4-1 to TRBJ1-1; TRBD1 matches at 7 bases. CDR3 length: 15 amino acids. CDR1 and CDR2 (germline): MGHRA, YSYEKL. The V segment lost 1 base and the J segment 1 base; nucleotides outside the gene matches: 3. CDR3 sequence reads: CASSQVPGGNTEAFF. The CDR3 DNA is TGCGCCAGCAGCCAAGTTCCAGGGGGGAACACTGAAGCTTTCTTT.

V and J are TRBV18 and TRBJ1-1; D is unclear. Trimming took off 5 bases at V and 2 bases at J, with 9 bases between the two ends. Germline V gene sequence: CDR1 KGHSH, CDR2 LQKENI. CDR3 length: 13 amino acids. CDR3 in amino acids: CASSINSNTEAFF. CDR3 nucleotide sequence: TGTGCCAGCTCAATAAATAGTAACACTGAAGCTTTCTTT.

The chain has TRBV19 and TRBJ1-1; D unclear. Germline assignment: CDR1 LNHDA and CDR2 SQIVND (reference sequence). There are 13 residues in the CDR3. Trimming took 10 bases from V and 7 from J, leaving 19 bases between them. The CDR3 protein is CATQRPPIGEAFF. In nucleotides, the CDR3 is TGTGCCACCCAGAGGCCTCCTATCGGTGAAGCTTTCTTT.

V is TRBV9 and J is TRBJ2-1; TRBD2 matches at 8 bases. V was clipped by 3 bases and J by 0 bases; unmatched bases: 2. Germline CDR1 and CDR2: SGDLS and YYNGEE. This CDR3 comprises 15 residues. In DNA form, the CDR3 reads TGTGCCAGCAGCGCAGCGGGAGCCTCCTACAATGAGCAGTTCTTC. Its protein is CASSAAGASYNEQFF.

This chain links TRBV27 with TRBJ1-2; D remains unclear. This CDR3 has 13 amino acids. Trimming shortened V by 5 bases and J by 5 bases, and 12 bases separated the two germline ends. Germline CDR1 reads MNHEY; CDR2 reads SMNVEV (reference sequence). The CDR3 region is CASSPYTDYGYTF. Here the CDR3 DNA reads TGTGCCAGCAGTCCCTATACGGATTATGGCTACACCTTC.

In its sample, this clone was seen once. The chain links TRBV4-1 to TRBJ1-2; 12 bases align to TRBD1. The germline V gene encodes CDR1 MGHRA and CDR2 YSYEKL. This CDR3 is 13 amino acids long. V lost 4 bases, J lost 12 bases, and 6 bases stayed unmatched. CDR3 nucleotide sequence: TGCGCCAGCAGCCTGGGACAGGGGGCGCATAACACCTTC. It translates to CASSLGQGAHNTF.

The gene calls are TRBV29-1 and TRBJ1-4; D remains ambiguous. V dropped 5 bases and J dropped 8 bases, with 6 bases sitting between them. This CDR3 is built from 10 residues. Germline CDR1 and CDR2: SQVTM and ANQGSEA. The DNA of the CDR3 is TGCAGCGTTACGGCAGAAAAACTGTTTTTT. As protein: CSVTAEKLFF.

The chain joins TRBV27 to TRBJ1-1; D might be TRBD1 (5 bases). The ends were cut back, 10 bases at V and 1 base at J, with 10 bases in the middle. Germline-derived CDR1 and CDR2 are MNHEY and SMNVEV (reference sequence). The CDR3 length is 12 residues. In DNA, the CDR3 is TGTGCCACCTGGGGCGGGAACACTGAAGCTTTCTTT. This encodes CATWGGNTEAFF.

This chain links TRBV27 with TRBJ1-6; no clear D. The CDR3 is 14 amino acids. The V end lost 7 bases, the J end lost 7 bases, and 14 bases lay between the germline ends. In germline, CDR1 is MNHEY, CDR2 SMNVEV (reference sequence). This CDR3 reads CASNDGPENSPLHF. Here the CDR3 DNA reads TGTGCCAGCAATGACGGACCGGAAAATTCACCCCTCCACTTT.